Described below is a single TCR beta chain sequence and its context. Its antigen is currently unknown. This sample was taken from a study of shared clonotypes between healthy human individuals. General study points: Four donors had around 5.2% of their naive CD4 clonotypes in common.

The naive CD8 population came from CD45RO-negative cells selected for CCR7, without terminally differentiated effector memory CD45RA+ cells. The CDR3 consists of 16 residues. Germline trimming cut 3 bases from V and 4 bases from J; bases unmatched to any gene: 7. Sequencing used immunoSEQ multiplex PCR; TCRdb keeps in-frame clones, though not all of them. This sample has about 1.9 million clones, with 93% found just once. Sequencing was performed on naive CD8+ T cells from PBMCs. The chain is built from TRBV5-3 and TRBJ1-5; TRBD1 aligns across 10 bases. TRBV5-3 qualifies as an ORF whose function is uncertain. This TCR was recovered from a young man in good health. Some clones in this sample may be carry-over from other donors' samples. The CDR3 DNA is TGTGCCAGAAGCTCCACCGGGACAGGGGAAAATCAGCCCCAGCATTTT. Translating it yields CARSSTGTGENQPQHF.